The present entry profiles one TCR beta chain with its context. The CDR3 is 15 residues long. Germline V gives CDR1 MGHRA, CDR2 YSYEKL. With 5 bases removed from V and 1 base from J, the gap between germline ends came to 9 bases. This sample was included in a study of blood T cells in healthy people across ages. Primed by a sample-barcoded 5' primer and a J-beta primer mix, a second PCR proceeded for roughly 7 to 12 cycles. TCRdb analysed the 5' RACE reads with MiXCR anew, one entry per CDR3 protein. The sample lists fewer than 1.5 million distinct CDR3 sequences; about 40% were seen once. The sequence derives from a woman under 30 in good health. The chain uses TRBV4-1 and TRBJ2-6; D possibly matches TRBD1 or TRBD2 (5 bases each). Sequencing was done on a sample of blood. CDR3 bases: TGCGCCAGCAGCGGGGGAAGATCTGGGGCCAACGTCCTGACTTTC. Amino acid sequence: CASSGGRSGANVLTF.